This T cell receptor beta chain comes out of a study of cytomegalovirus exposure and HLA in healthy donors. Primers: 60 Vbeta forward and 13 Jbeta reverse. Sequenced by immunoSEQ multiplex PCR; TCRdb stores in-frame clones only, minus some. This sample carries approximately 68,000 clones, with 6% to 8% going to the ten biggest clones. The CDR3 has 16 amino acids. CDR1 is SGHRS, CDR2 YFSETQ, per germline. V shed 0 bases, J shed 0 bases, and the junction held 4 bases outside the gene matches. A remark on this clone: The antigen remains unidentified.

Findings and caveats of the study: Highest at DRB1 and lowest at HLA-C, TCR association rates differed among HLA loci in a later analysis.

The chain has TRBV5-1 and TRBJ2-3; 7 positions match TRBD2. This receptor was taken from a female donor in good health and CMV-seropositive. Specimen: PBMCs. CDR3 coding DNA: TGCGCCAGCAGCTTGGGCGTGGGGGGGAGCACAGATACGCAGTATTTT. Its translation is CASSLGVGGSTDTQYF.